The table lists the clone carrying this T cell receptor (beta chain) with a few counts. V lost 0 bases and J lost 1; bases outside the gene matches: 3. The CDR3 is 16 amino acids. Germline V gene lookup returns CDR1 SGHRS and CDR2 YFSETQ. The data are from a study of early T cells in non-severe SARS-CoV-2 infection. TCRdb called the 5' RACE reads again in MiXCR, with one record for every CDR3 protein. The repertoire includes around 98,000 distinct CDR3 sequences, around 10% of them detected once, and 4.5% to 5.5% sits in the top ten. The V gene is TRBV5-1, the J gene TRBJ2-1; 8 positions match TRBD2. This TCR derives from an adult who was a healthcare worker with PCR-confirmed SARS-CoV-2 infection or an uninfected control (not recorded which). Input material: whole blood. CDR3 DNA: TGCGCCAGCAGCTTGGTTGCGGGGGGATCCTACAATGAGCAGTTCTTC. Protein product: CASSLVAGGSYNEQFF.